These 12 T cell receptor beta chains were sequenced from one sample in a study of glioma-infiltrating T cells after dendritic cell vaccination. Regarding time point: after dendritic cell vaccination, including at tumor progression/relapse. Profiling relied on immunoSEQ multiplex PCR, and the TCRdb table lists in-frame clones only, not all of them. The table includes around 60,000 clones, 85% detected once. The starting material was blood, obtained after dendritic cell vaccination. These receptors originate from a human donor with glioblastoma.

The chain employs TRBV4-3 and TRBJ1-2, with D uncertain. V was shortened by 0 bases and J by 2 bases, with 10 bases between the two germline ends. This CDR3 is 15 amino acids long. Germline assignment: CDR1 LGHNA and CDR2 YSLEER. The CDR3 reads CASSQDYQRNYGYTF. CDR3 bases: TGCGCCAGCAGCCAAGATTACCAGCGAAACTATGGCTACACCTTC.

The chain recombines TRBV29-1 with TRBJ2-1, with D unresolved. Trimming removed 6 bases at V and 5 bases at J, with 14 bases between. The germline CDR1 and CDR2 sequences are SQVTM and ANQGSEA. This CDR3 contains 13 residues. The CDR3 DNA reads TGCAGCGTCCAGATATCCCAAGACAATGAGCAGTTCTTC. This codes for CSVQISQDNEQFF.

The chain joins TRBV5-4 to TRBJ1-1; D is possibly TRBD1 (5 bases). The CDR3 consists of 15 residues. V was shortened by 4 bases and J by 1 base, with 14 bases between the two germline ends. CDR1 SGHNT and CDR2 YYREEE come from the germline V gene (reference sequence). CDR3 protein: CASSPVLGQNTEAFF. The CDR3 DNA follows: TGTGCCAGCAGCCCGGTGTTGGGGCAGAACACTGAAGCTTTCTTT.

The V call is TRBV7-9, the J call TRBJ2-5, with 7 bases lining up with TRBD2. The V segment lost 1 base and the J segment 1 base; nucleotides outside the gene matches: 0. The CDR3 has 14 residues. Per the germline V gene, CDR1 is SEHNR and CDR2 is FQNEAQ (reference sequence). The CDR3 DNA sequence: TGTGCCAGCAGCTTAGGGACTAGCCAAGAGACCCAGTACTTC. Encoded protein: CASSLGTSQETQYF.

The rearrangement links TRBV5-1 to TRBJ1-2, with 7 positions matching TRBD1. J lost 3 bases, V lost 4 bases, and 6 bases had no gene match. The length of the CDR3 is 14 residues. Looked up from germline, CDR1 is SGHRS and CDR2 is YFSETQ. CDR3 sequence: CASSPRDSYYGYTF. CDR3 in DNA: TGCGCCAGCAGCCCCCGGGACAGTTACTATGGCTACACCTTC.

The chain combines TRBV9 with TRBJ2-5, with 12 bases aligning to TRBD1. Trimming took 0 bases from V and 7 from J; bases not matched to a gene: 7. Per the germline V gene, CDR1 is SGDLS and CDR2 is YYNGEE. The CDR3 is 16 amino acids. CDR3 protein: CASSVGDRGLMGTQYF. The CDR3 bases are TGTGCCAGCAGCGTAGGGGACAGGGGGCTTATGGGGACCCAGTACTTC.

The rearrangement uses TRBV5-1 and TRBJ2-1, with TRBD1 matching 9 bases. After removal of 0 bases from V and 8 bases from J, the junction contained 6 bases not matched to a gene. CDR1 and CDR2 (germline): SGHRS, YFSETQ. This CDR3 comprises 15 residues. CDR3 region: CASSLEGQGRDEQFF. As DNA, the CDR3 is TGCGCCAGCAGCTTGGAGGGACAGGGAAGGGATGAGCAGTTCTTC.

The chain is built from TRBV7-2 and TRBJ2-2, with 8 bases aligning to TRBD2. Germline V gene data show CDR1 as SGHTA and CDR2 as FQGNSA. With 0 bases clipped from V and 3 bases from J, the junction kept 0 bases outside the gene matches. The CDR3 consists of 15 residues. CDR3 sequence: CASSLALADTGELFF. The CDR3 DNA sequence: TGTGCCAGCAGCTTAGCACTAGCGGACACCGGGGAGCTGTTTTTT.

The table lists this clone with a few counts. The gene calls are TRBV4-1 and TRBJ2-3; 9 bases map to TRBD1. Trimming took 6 bases from V and 2 from J; bases not matched to a gene: 9. The germline CDR1 and CDR2 sequences are MGHRA and YSYEKL. CDR3 length: 16 amino acids. Here the CDR3 reads CASRSNRGRDTDTQYF. The DNA for the CDR3 is TGCGCCAGCAGGTCCAACAGGGGGCGGGACACAGATACGCAGTATTTT.

The sample holds a few counts of this clone. This sequence joins TRBV30 and TRBJ2-7, with D maybe TRBD1 (6 bases). The CDR3 consists of 16 residues. The germline CDR1 and CDR2 sequences are GTSNPN and SVGIG (reference sequence). V lost 2 bases, J lost 3 bases, and 20 bases lay in between. CDR3: CAWSTTSGTILYEQYF. The CDR3 DNA reads TGTGCCTGGAGTACGACCTCCGGGACAATCCTCTACGAGCAGTACTTC.

The J gene is TRBJ1-4, the V gene TRBV7-9; D remains unclear. There are 13 residues in the CDR3. Looked up from germline, CDR1 is SEHNR and CDR2 is FQNEAQ (reference sequence). The V and J ends lost 5 bases and 5 bases respectively, with 9 bases between them. The CDR3 reads CASSREENEKLFF. CDR3 sequence (DNA): TGTGCCAGCAGCCGAGAAGAGAATGAAAAACTGTTTTTT.

V is TRBV2 and J is TRBJ1-5; tentative D call: TRBD1 (6 bases). This CDR3 is built from 16 residues. With 3 bases removed from V and 6 bases from J, the gap between germline ends came to 18 bases. Germline V gene sequence: CDR1 SNHLY, CDR2 FYNNEI. CDR3 DNA sequence: TGTGCCAGCAGTGAGCTCGCAGGGGAAACGGGTCAGCCCCAGCATTTT. Translated, it gives CASSELAGETGQPQHF.